This T cell receptor (beta chain) was documented in a study of cytomegalovirus exposure and HLA in healthy donors. 60 Vbeta and 13 Jbeta primers were used in PCR. Assay used: immunoSEQ multiplex PCR; TCRdb lists only in-frame clones, some missing. The sample records 65,000 to 70,000 clones, 55% to 75% being singletons. Germline CDR1 reads SQVTM; CDR2 reads ANQGSEA. This CDR3 comprises 17 residues. With V trimmed by 6 bases and J by 4 bases, 19 bases remained unmatched. Donors likely had unrecorded immune exposures despite being nominally healthy when sampled. Sequencing input: PBMCs. This rearrangement joins TRBV29-1 to TRBJ2-7; 9 bases agree with TRBD1. The clonotype comes from a woman between 25 and 40 years old in good health and CMV-seronegative. The CDR3 region has the DNA TGCAGCGTATATACGTACCGGGACAGGGAATTCCGGTACGAGCAGTACTTC. Protein sequence: CSVYTYRDREFRYEQYF.